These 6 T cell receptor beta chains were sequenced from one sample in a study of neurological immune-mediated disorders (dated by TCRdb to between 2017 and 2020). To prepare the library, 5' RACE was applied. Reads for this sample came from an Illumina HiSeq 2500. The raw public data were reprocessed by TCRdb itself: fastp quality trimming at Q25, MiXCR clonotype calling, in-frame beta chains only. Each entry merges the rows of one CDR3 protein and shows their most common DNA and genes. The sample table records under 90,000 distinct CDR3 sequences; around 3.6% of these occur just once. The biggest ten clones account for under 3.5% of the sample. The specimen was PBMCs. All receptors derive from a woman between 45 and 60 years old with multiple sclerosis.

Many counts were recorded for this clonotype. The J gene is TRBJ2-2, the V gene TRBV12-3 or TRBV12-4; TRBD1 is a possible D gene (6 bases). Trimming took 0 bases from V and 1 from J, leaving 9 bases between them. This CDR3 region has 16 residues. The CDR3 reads CASSLARQENTGELFF. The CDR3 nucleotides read TGTGCCAGCAGTTTAGCCCGACAGGAGAACACCGGGGAGCTGTTTTTT.

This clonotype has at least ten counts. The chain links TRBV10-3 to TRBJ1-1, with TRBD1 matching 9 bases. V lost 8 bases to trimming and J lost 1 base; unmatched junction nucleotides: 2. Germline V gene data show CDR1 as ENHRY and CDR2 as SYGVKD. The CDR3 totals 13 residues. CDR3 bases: TGTGCCATCGGGGGACAGGGGAACACTGAAGCTTTCTTT. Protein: CAIGGQGNTEAFF.

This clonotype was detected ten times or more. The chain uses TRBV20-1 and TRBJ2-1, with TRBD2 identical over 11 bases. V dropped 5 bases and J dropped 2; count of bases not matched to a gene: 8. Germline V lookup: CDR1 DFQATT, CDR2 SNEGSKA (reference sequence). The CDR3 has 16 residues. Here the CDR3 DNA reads TGCAGTGCTGTCTATAGCGGGGGGGGAACCTACAATGAGCAGTTCTTC. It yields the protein CSAVYSGGGTYNEQFF.

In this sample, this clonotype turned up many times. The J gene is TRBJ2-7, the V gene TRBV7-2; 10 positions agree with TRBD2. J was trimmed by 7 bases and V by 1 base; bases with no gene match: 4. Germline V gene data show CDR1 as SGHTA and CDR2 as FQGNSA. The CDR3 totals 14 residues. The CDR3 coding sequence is TGTGCCAGCAGCTTAGGGTTAGCGGGAGGTGAGCAGTACTTC. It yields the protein CASSLGLAGGEQYF.

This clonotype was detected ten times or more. CDR3 DNA sequence: TGTGCCAGTAGTACCACGTTTACTGAAGCTTTCTTT. Its protein is CASSTTFTEAFF. The genes are TRBV19 and TRBJ1-1; D is uncertain. In germline, CDR1 is LNHDA, CDR2 SQIVND (reference sequence). The V end lost 4 bases, the J end lost 5 bases, and 8 bases lay between the germline ends. The CDR3 has 12 residues.

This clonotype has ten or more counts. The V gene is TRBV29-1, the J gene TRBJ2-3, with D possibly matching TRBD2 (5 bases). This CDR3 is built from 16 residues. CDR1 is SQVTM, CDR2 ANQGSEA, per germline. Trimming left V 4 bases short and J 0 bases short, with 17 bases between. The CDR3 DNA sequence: TGCAGCGTTGCGTGGGGTAACCGGGATAGCACAGATACGCAGTATTTT. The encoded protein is CSVAWGNRDSTDTQYF.